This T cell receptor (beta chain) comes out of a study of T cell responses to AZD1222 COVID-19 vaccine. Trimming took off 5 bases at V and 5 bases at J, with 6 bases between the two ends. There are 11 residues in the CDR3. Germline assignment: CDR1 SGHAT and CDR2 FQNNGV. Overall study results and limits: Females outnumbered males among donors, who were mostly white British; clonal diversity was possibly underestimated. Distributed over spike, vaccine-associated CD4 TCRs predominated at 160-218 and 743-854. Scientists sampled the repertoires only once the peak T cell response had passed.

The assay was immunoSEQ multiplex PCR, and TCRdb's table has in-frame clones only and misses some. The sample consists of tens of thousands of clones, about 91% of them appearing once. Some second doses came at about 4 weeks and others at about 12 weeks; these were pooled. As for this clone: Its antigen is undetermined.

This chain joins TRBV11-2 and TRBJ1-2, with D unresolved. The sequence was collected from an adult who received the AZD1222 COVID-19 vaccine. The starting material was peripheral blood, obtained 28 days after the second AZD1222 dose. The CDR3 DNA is TGTGCCAGCAGCGAGATATATGGCTACACCTTC. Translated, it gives CASSEIYGYTF.